This is a list of T cell receptor beta chains from one sample in a study of STAT5B mutations in CD4+ large granular lymphocyte leukemia. Some clones are missing from TCRdb's copy, which holds only in-frame ones; the method was immunoSEQ multiplex PCR. The sample lists about 9,600 clones; around 83% were seen once. The sequenced material came from PBMCs. The origin of the receptors is a man aged 55 to 70 with CD4+ T-cell large granular lymphocyte leukemia. CDR3s include the opening cysteine and the closing phenylalanine or tryptophan. The order of the fields is V gene, CDR3 length, J gene, D gene, clone size, CDR3 DNA, CDR3 protein. A D gene is named only where the DNA matches it firmly. Part of the rows lack a size; the others show once, few, many or a class for expanded clones.

TRBV5-1	14	TRBJ2-7	TRBD1	NA	TGCGCCAGCAGCTTACAGTCAGGGGGATACGAGCAGTACTTC	CASSLQSGGYEQYF
TRBV11-3	14	TRBJ2-1	TRBD2	once	TGTGCCAGCAGTAGGACTAGCGGGAGCTATGAGCAGTTCTTC	CASSRTSGSYEQFF
TRBV27	17	TRBJ1-3	TRBD1	NA	TGTGCCAGCAGTCCCTACCGGGACAGGGGGGCCGGAAACACCATATATTTT	CASSPYRDRGAGNTIYF
TRBV4-2	14	TRBJ2-2	NA	NA	TGTGCCAGCAGCCCGCTCTACGACACCGGGGAGCTGTTTTTT	CASSPLYDTGELFF
TRBV30	15	TRBJ2-2	TRBD1	NA	TGTGCCTGGAGGATACTACAGGGGGACACCGGGGAGCTGTTTTTT	CAWRILQGDTGELFF
TRBV30	15	TRBJ2-1	NA	NA	TGTGCCTGGAGTCCGGGCTCTGGGGACTACAATGAGCAGTTCTTC	CAWSPGSGDYNEQFF
TRBV6-1	16	TRBJ1-1	NA	NA	TGTGCCAGCAGTGAATGGGGTCAGGGCATCGGGACTGAAGCTTTCTTT	CASSEWGQGIGTEAFF
TRBV9	14	TRBJ2-7	TRBD2	once	TGTGCCAGCAGCACGAGCGGGAGCTCCTACGAGCAGTACTTC	CASSTSGSSYEQYF
TRBV28	16	TRBJ1-5	TRBD1	NA	TGTGCCAGCAGTTCATACAGGGGCCAAGGATATCAGCCCCAGCATTTT	CASSSYRGQGYQPQHF
TRBV7-2	14	TRBJ2-5	TRBD1	NA	TGTGCCAGCAGCTTTGGGGACAGTAGAGAGACCCAGTACTTC	CASSFGDSRETQYF
TRBV12-5	15	TRBJ1-5	TRBD1	NA	TGTGCTAGTGGCCGGGACAGGGGGAGGAGGCAGCCCCAGCATTTT	CASGRDRGRRQPQHF
TRBV6-5	16	TRBJ1-3	NA	NA	TGTGCCAGCAGTTACTCGCCCGAGGTGTCTGGAAACACCATATATTTT	CASSYSPEVSGNTIYF
TRBV19	13	TRBJ2-7	TRBD1	NA	TGTGCCGTTGGACAGGGGCGAAACTACGAGCAGTACTTC	CAVGQGRNYEQYF
TRBV7-6	13	TRBJ2-1	TRBD2	NA	TGTGCCAGCAGCCCGCCTAGCGGCCCTTTCCAGTTCTTC	CASSPPSGPFQFF
TRBV6-5	15	TRBJ1-5	NA	few	TGTGCCAGCAGCAACGGTGGACAGCGCAATCAGCCCCAGCATTTT	CASSNGGQRNQPQHF
TRBV7-9	15	TRBJ2-7	NA	NA	TGTGCCAGCAGCCCCGGAACTTTACTGACCTACGAGCAGTACTTC	CASSPGTLLTYEQYF
TRBV6-5	14	TRBJ1-2	NA	NA	TGTGCCAGCAGTTACTTACCGGGGCAGTATGGCTACACCTTC	CASSYLPGQYGYTF